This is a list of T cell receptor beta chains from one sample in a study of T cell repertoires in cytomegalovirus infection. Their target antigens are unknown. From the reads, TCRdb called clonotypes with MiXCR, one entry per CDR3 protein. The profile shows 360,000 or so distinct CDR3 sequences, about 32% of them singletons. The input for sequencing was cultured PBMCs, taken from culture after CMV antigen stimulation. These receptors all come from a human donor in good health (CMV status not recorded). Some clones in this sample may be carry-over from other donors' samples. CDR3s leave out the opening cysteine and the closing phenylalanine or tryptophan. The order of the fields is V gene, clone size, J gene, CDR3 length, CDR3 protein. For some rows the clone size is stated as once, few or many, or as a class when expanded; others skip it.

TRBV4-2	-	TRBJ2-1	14	ASSQEVSASLIEQF
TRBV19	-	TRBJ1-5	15	ASSIDPGGLMHQPQH
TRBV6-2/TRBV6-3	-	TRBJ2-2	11	ASSNRRPGELF
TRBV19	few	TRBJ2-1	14	ASSIPTSGRAREQF
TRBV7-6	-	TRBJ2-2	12	ASSLELNTGELF
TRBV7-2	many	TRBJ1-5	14	ASSGRAGAGGQPQH
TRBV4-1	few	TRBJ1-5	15	ASSRLEAGNGNQPQH
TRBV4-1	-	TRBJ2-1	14	ASSQDGLAGDNEQF
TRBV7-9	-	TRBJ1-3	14	ASSLAAVSSGNTIY
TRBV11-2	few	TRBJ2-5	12	ASSFRQAQETQY
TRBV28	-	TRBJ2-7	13	ASSLSPGHLYEQY
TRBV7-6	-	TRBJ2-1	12	ASSSEPRHVEQF
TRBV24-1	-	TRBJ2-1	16	ATSPLAGGPSSYNEQF
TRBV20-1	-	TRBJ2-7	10	SAIRGGEGQY
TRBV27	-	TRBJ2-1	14	ASSMLTPLKIHEQF
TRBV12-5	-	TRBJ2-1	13	ASGLGTPSYNEQF
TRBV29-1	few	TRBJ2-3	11	SVEPQGADTQY
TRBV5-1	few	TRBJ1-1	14	ASSLYLGQMNTEAF
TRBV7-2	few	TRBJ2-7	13	ASSLLTGGTYEQY
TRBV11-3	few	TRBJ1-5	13	ASSTTTGGNQPQH
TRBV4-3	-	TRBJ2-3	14	ASSQGLSGMKDTQY
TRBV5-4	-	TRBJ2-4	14	ASSPRLGLAKNIQY
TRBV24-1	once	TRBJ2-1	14	ATSALGLDAYNEQF
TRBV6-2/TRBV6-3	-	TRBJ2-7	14	ASSYSINGRADEQY
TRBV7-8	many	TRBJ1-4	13	ASSLVRVLGEKLF
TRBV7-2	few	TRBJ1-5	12	ASSLGAKNQPQH
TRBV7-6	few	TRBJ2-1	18	ASSLAHGLATPRQYNEQF
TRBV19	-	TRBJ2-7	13	ASSFRHHGTYEQY
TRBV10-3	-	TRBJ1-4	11	AISGQADEKLF
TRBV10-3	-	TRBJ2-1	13	AIRKGGPTNNEQF
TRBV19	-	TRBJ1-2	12	ASSISWDSLGYT
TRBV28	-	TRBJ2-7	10	ASSDRGYEQY
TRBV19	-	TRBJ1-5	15	ASSMAAGVRGNQPQH